This TCR beta chain was sequenced during a study of blood T cell repertoires in COVID-19. Study overall: The United States, Italy and Spain supplied acute and convalescent COVID-19 samples.

Sequencing used immunoSEQ multiplex PCR; TCRdb keeps in-frame clones, though not all of them. The data show over 600,000 clones, with just under 90% seen just once and over 0.2% held by the top ten. CDR1 is SEHNR, CDR2 FQNEAQ, per germline (reference sequence). The V and J ends lost 6 bases and 16 bases, in that order; junction bases with no gene match: 10. There are 13 residues in the CDR3. The sequenced material came from peripheral blood. The receptor comes from a woman between 18 and 29 years old with acute or convalescent COVID-19. The chain links TRBV7-9 to TRBJ1-6; 9 nucleotides line up with TRBD1. The CDR3 DNA follows: TGTGCCAGCAGTATCCAAACCGGGACAGGGCTCCACTTT. Translating it yields CASSIQTGTGLHF.